These 32 T cell receptor beta chains were sequenced from one sample in a study of OX40 agonist ivuxolimab in advanced cancers. The method was the immunoSEQ multiplex PCR assay. TCRdb took this table from immuneACCESS and kept in-frame rearrangements with V and J called. Such tables lack part of the clones; where checked against another copy, unresolved V genes explain under half of the gap, and the rest is unexplained. This sample holds roughly 60,000 clones; 70% to 90% were observed only once. The ten largest account for approximately 5% of the sample. The sequenced sample was CD4+ or CD8+ T cells sorted from blood, obtained in a trial of the OX40 agonist ivuxolimab. Receptor source: an adult with an advanced solid tumor such as melanoma, head and neck, liver or kidney cancer.

CDR3 loop: CASSQAVRREYSNQPQHF. CDR3 DNA sequence: TGTGCCAGCAGCCAGGCGGTCAGGAGGGAGTATAGCAATCAGCCCCAGCATTTT. This sequence joins TRBV7-8 and TRBJ1-5; D ambiguous. The CDR3 is 18 amino acids. Germline values: CDR1 SGHVS, CDR2 FQNEAQ. With 5 bases removed from V and 0 bases from J, the gap between germline ends came to 20 bases.

V gene TRBV4-2 combines with J gene TRBJ1-6; D remains unclear. V shed 3 bases and J shed 7 bases, with 13 bases lying between them. CDR3 length equals 15 residues. The germline V gene has CDR1 LGHNA and CDR2 YNFKEQ. The CDR3 nucleotides are TGTGCCAGCAGCCACGGGCCAGAGCTAAATTCACCCCTCCACTTT. Encoded protein: CASSHGPELNSPLHF.

Details on this clone: The sample holds other DNA sequences that translate to the same CDR3. The V gene is TRBV7-2, the J gene TRBJ1-4, with TRBD1 matching 12 bases. V shed 5 bases, J shed 8 bases, and the junction held 6 bases outside the gene matches. The CDR3 totals 15 residues. Germline V lookup: CDR1 SGHTA, CDR2 FQGNSA. The CDR3 reads CASSPGQGAGEKLFF. The CDR3 DNA sequence: TGTGCCAGCAGCCCGGGACAGGGGGCTGGAGAAAAACTGTTTTTT. The full variable domain, its missing parts supplied by reference TRBV7-2 and TRBJ1-4, is GAGVSQSPSNKVTEKGKDVELRCDPISGHTALYWYRQSLGQGLEFLIYFQGNSAPDKSGLPSDRFSAERTGGSVSTLTIQRTQQEDSAVYLCASSPGQGAGEKLFFGSGTQLSVL.

The chain has TRBV5-1 and TRBJ1-2; tentative D call: TRBD1 (6 bases). The V gene lost 5 bases and the J gene lost 7 bases, with 12 bases spanning the gap. The CDR3 has 12 residues. Germline values: CDR1 SGHRS, CDR2 YFSETQ. CDR3 sequence: CASSGQSSGYTF. CDR3 sequence (DNA): TGCGCCAGCAGTGGACAGTCCAGTGGCTACACCTTC.

The chain links TRBV2 to TRBJ2-2; D perhaps matches TRBD2 (5 bases). V was shortened by 7 bases and J by 3 bases, with 6 bases between the two germline ends. The CDR3 has 12 amino acids. Germline CDR1 is SNHLY and CDR2 is FYNNEI. In DNA form, the CDR3 reads TGTGCCAGCACCGGGGACACCGGGGAGCTGTTTTTT. It is translated as CASTGDTGELFF.

This sequence joins TRBV5-1 and TRBJ2-1; D might be TRBD2 (6 bases). This CDR3 comprises 14 residues. Trimming took 4 bases from V and 0 from J, leaving 8 bases between them. Germline lookup yields CDR1 SGHRS and CDR2 YFSETQ. The CDR3, as DNA: TGCGCCAGCAGCCCCGGGAGCTCCTACAATGAGCAGTTCTTC. Its translation: CASSPGSSYNEQFF.

This clone was observed a single time. J is TRBJ2-1 and V is TRBV9; the match to TRBD2 covers 7 bases. Germline V gene data show CDR1 as SGDLS and CDR2 as YYNGEE. V gave up 3 bases and J gave up 2 bases; unmatched junction bases: 5. The CDR3 is made up of 15 amino acids. The CDR3 DNA follows: TGTGCCAGCAGCGCCGCGGGAGTTACCTACAATGAGCAGTTCTTC. This codes for CASSAAGVTYNEQFF.

The V gene is TRBV19, the J gene TRBJ2-1, with D unresolved. Germline V gene data show CDR1 as LNHDA and CDR2 as SQIVND (reference sequence). Trimming took 3 bases from V and 5 from J, leaving 8 bases between them. The CDR3 totals 13 residues. The DNA for the CDR3 is TGTGCCAGTAGTATCACCCCAAACAATGAGCAGTTCTTC. The encoded protein is CASSITPNNEQFF.

The V call is TRBV2, the J call TRBJ2-1, with a weak D call TRBD1 (6 bases). CDR1 and CDR2 from the germline V gene are SNHLY and FYNNEI. The CDR3 is 13 residues long. V lost 11 bases and J lost 0, with 11 bases in between. The CDR3 region has the DNA TGTGCCTGCCGACAGGTCTCCTACAATGAGCAGTTCTTC. Protein: CACRQVSYNEQFF.

This chain connects TRBV9 to TRBJ2-1; D gene ambiguous. V lost 0 bases and J 7 bases, leaving 8 bases between the germline ends. Germline V gene lookup returns CDR1 SGDLS and CDR2 YYNGEE. The CDR3 extends over 13 amino acids. Here the CDR3 DNA reads TGTGCCAGCAGCGTAGCTACCTTGAATGAGCAGTTCTTC. It encodes CASSVATLNEQFF.

This chain connects TRBV7-2 to TRBJ1-2; D call uncertain. V was pared by 4 bases and J by 4 bases, with 16 bases between. Germline-derived CDR1 and CDR2 are SGHTA and FQGNSA. The length of the CDR3 is 15 residues. CDR3 amino acids: CASSSFLRATYGYTF. CDR3 DNA sequence: TGTGCCAGCAGCTCATTCCTCCGGGCGACCTATGGCTACACCTTC.

CDR3 nucleotides: TGCAGCGTTGACGTGCTGAGCTCCTACAATGAGCAGTTCTTC. Its translation: CSVDVLSSYNEQFF. V gene TRBV29-1 combines with J gene TRBJ2-1; D unresolved. Looked up from germline, CDR1 is SQVTM and CDR2 is ANQGSEA. The CDR3 covers 14 residues. Trimming left V 3 bases short and J 0 bases short, with 9 bases between.

The chain combines TRBV9 with TRBJ2-2, with D maybe TRBD2 (6 bases). The germline V and J ends were trimmed by 4 bases and 6 bases, with 16 bases remaining between them. Germline CDR1 is SGDLS and CDR2 is YYNGEE. This CDR3 region has 15 residues. The chain's CDR3 is CASSPGSSGPGELFF. DNA of the CDR3: TGTGCCAGCAGCCCCGGGAGCTCCGGGCCCGGGGAGCTGTTTTTT.

The V gene is TRBV13, the J gene TRBJ2-3, with D possibly being TRBD1 or TRBD2 (6 bases each). CDR1 and CDR2 from the germline V gene are PRHDT and FYEKMQ (reference sequence). Trimming cost V 3 bases and J 3 bases, with 13 bases left between them. The CDR3 consists of 15 residues. CDR3 nucleotide sequence: TGTGCCAGCAGCTTCAGGGGCGCGGGGACAGATACGCAGTATTTT. The encoded protein is CASSFRGAGTDTQYF.

The J gene is TRBJ1-1, the V gene TRBV7-8, with a possible D match to TRBD1 (5 bases). The germline V gene has CDR1 SGHVS and CDR2 FQNEAQ. Trimming left V 5 bases short and J 5 bases short, with 12 bases between. This CDR3 region has 13 residues. CDR3 sequence: CASSQVGGTEAFF. DNA for the CDR3: TGTGCCAGCAGCCAAGTCGGGGGGACTGAAGCTTTCTTT.

The J gene is TRBJ1-3, the V gene TRBV21-1; no DNA check was done on the table's D call, TRBD1. TRBV21-1 is a documented pseudogene. There are 17 residues in the CDR3. CDR3 nucleotide sequence: TGTGCCAGCAGCACACTACGAGCAGGGTTCTCTGGAAACACCATATATTTT. This gives the protein CASSTLRAGFSGNTIYF.

The chain is built from TRBV5-1 and TRBJ2-1; TRBD1 aligns across 7 bases. The CDR3 sequence is 19 residues long. Germline V CDR1 and CDR2: SGHRS, YFSETQ. V dropped 7 bases and J dropped 4; count of bases not matched to a gene: 23. DNA for the CDR3: TGCGCCAGCGCTTCAGGGGGTACCTTCCTCCCAAACTCATACAATGAGCAGTTCTTC. As protein: CASASGGTFLPNSYNEQFF.

This clone was recorded only once. J is TRBJ1-4 and V is TRBV6-5; 7 bases are a match to TRBD1. V was clipped by 6 bases and J by 8 bases; unmatched bases: 12. Germline lookup yields CDR1 MNHEY and CDR2 SVGAGI. The CDR3 has 15 amino acids. As DNA, the CDR3 is TGTGCCAGCAGCAAGACAGGGAGAGGTTGGGAAAAACTGTTTTTT. Its translation: CASSKTGRGWEKLFF.

The chain has TRBV2 and TRBJ2-3; no firm D call. The V gene lost 9 bases and the J gene lost 8 bases, with 15 bases spanning the gap. Germline CDR1 and CDR2: SNHLY and FYNNEI. CDR3 length: 12 residues. The CDR3 DNA reads as TGTGCCAGTCCGTCTCAGGCAGGTACGCAGTATTTT. Residues: CASPSQAGTQYF.

The rearrangement uses TRBV19 and TRBJ1-5; tentative D call: TRBD1 (6 bases). V was trimmed by 5 bases and J by 15 bases, leaving 14 bases between them. Per germline, CDR1 LNHDA and CDR2 SQIVND (reference sequence). The CDR3 has 11 residues. The CDR3 nucleotides read TGTGCCAGTAGTTCGGGACACCCAAGGCATTTT. This encodes CASSSGHPRHF.

This clone was picked up one time. This rearrangement joins TRBV5-1 to TRBJ2-2, with TRBD1 as a possible D gene (6 bases). V was cut by 0 bases and J by 3 bases, with 6 bases left in between. Germline CDR1 and CDR2: SGHRS and YFSETQ. The CDR3 runs to 14 residues. The chain's CDR3 is CASSLEGDTGELFF. The DNA of the CDR3 is TGCGCCAGCAGCTTGGAGGGGGACACCGGGGAGCTGTTTTTT.

The V gene is TRBV27, the J gene TRBJ1-5; D may be TRBD1 (5 bases). Trimming left V 7 bases short and J 2 bases short, with 15 bases between. Per the germline V gene, CDR1 is MNHEY and CDR2 is SMNVEV (reference sequence). The CDR3 is made up of 15 amino acids. The chain's CDR3 is CASTPRGDGNQPQHF. The DNA of the CDR3 is TGTGCCAGCACCCCTCGGGGGGATGGCAATCAGCCCCAGCATTTT.

The V gene is TRBV21-1, the J gene TRBJ2-7; the table names TRBD2, a call not compared with the DNA. TRBV21-1 has pseudogene status. CDR3 length equals 16 residues. The CDR3 DNA is TGTGCCAGCAGCAAAGCACGGCGGGGGGACTCCTACGAGCAGTACTTC. It encodes CASSKARRGDSYEQYF.

The J gene is TRBJ1-5, the V gene TRBV9; D perhaps matches TRBD1 (6 bases). Trimming left V 4 bases short and J 5 bases short, with 16 bases between. The germline CDR1 and CDR2 sequences are SGDLS and YYNGEE. This CDR3 region has 15 residues. CDR3 amino acids: CASSPQGRLDQPQHF. The CDR3, as DNA: TGTGCCAGCAGCCCGCAGGGGCGGCTCGATCAGCCCCAGCATTTT.

This rearrangement joins TRBV15 to TRBJ2-3; the D gene is possibly TRBD2 (5 bases). V was cut by 2 bases and J by 2 bases, with 14 bases left in between. This CDR3 region has 16 residues. Germline CDR1 LNHNV, CDR2 YYDKDF (reference sequence). The CDR3 loop is CATSRRSKLDTDTQYF. CDR3 nucleotides: TGTGCCACCAGCAGAAGGAGTAAACTAGACACAGATACGCAGTATTTT.

The chain combines TRBV29-1 with TRBJ2-7; weak D call: TRBD2 (5 bases). This CDR3 is built from 13 residues. V shed 7 bases and J shed 1 base, with 14 bases lying between them. Germline CDR1 SQVTM, CDR2 ANQGSEA. As DNA, the CDR3 is TGCAGCGCCCGGACCCCGGGATCCTACGAGCAGTACTTC. Encoded protein: CSARTPGSYEQYF.

The genes are TRBV21-1 and TRBJ2-1; the table's TRBD1 call for D was not verified on the DNA. TRBV21-1 is marked as a pseudogene. CDR3 length: 16 residues. The CDR3 region has the DNA TGTGCCAGCAGCAAAAGATGGACAGCCTCCTACAATGAGCAGTTCTTC. This codes for CASSKRWTASYNEQFF.

This sequence joins TRBV21-1 and TRBJ1-1. TRBV21-1 is assigned pseudogene status. The CDR3 is 17 amino acids. The chain's CDR3 is CASSSGETGGGHTEAFF. The CDR3 DNA follows: TGTGCCAGCAGCTCGGGAGAAACGGGGGGCGGGCACACTGAAGCTTTCTTT.

The chain joins TRBV7-3 to TRBJ2-5; D is perhaps TRBD2 (6 bases). The germline V gene encodes CDR1 SGHTA and CDR2 FQGTGA. The V end was cut by 5 bases, the J end by 5 bases, with 12 bases between. This CDR3 contains 13 residues. CDR3 in DNA: TGTGCCAGCAGCCCCGGAGGAGGGGAGACCCAGTACTTC. This encodes CASSPGGGETQYF. The whole variable domain, remainder taken from reference TRBV7-3 and TRBJ2-5, is GAGVSQTPSNKVTEKGKYVELRCDPISGHTALYWYRQSLGQGPEFLIYFQGTGAADDSGLPNDRFFAVRPEGSVSTLKIQRTERGDSAVYLCASSPGGGETQYFGPGTRLLVL.

The rearrangement links TRBV18 to TRBJ2-7; tentative D call: TRBD2 (5 bases). Germline V gene data show CDR1 as KGHSH and CDR2 as LQKENI. V lost 2 bases and J 1 base, leaving 9 bases between the germline ends. This CDR3 comprises 14 residues. The CDR3 DNA follows: TGTGCCAGCTCACCAAGTTCGGGGTCCTACGAGCAGTACTTC. Translated: CASSPSSGSYEQYF.

This rearrangement joins TRBV15 to TRBJ1-3, with D perhaps TRBD1 (6 bases). Germline loops: CDR1 LNHNV, CDR2 YYDKDF (reference sequence). The CDR3 consists of 15 residues. V was clipped by 3 bases and J by 2 bases, with 11 bases between them. In DNA form, the CDR3 reads TGTGCCACCAGCAGTGACAGGCTTACTGGAAACACCATATATTTT. This gives the protein CATSSDRLTGNTIYF.

With respect to this clone: Other DNA sequences in this sample translate to the same CDR3. This chain connects TRBV7-2 to TRBJ1-2; tentatively, D is TRBD1 (6 bases). The CDR3 length is 17 residues. Germline values: CDR1 SGHTA, CDR2 FQGNSA. Trimming removed 1 base at V and 7 bases at J, with 22 bases between. The CDR3 loop reads CASSLGGRGATYGGYTF. The CDR3 nucleotides are TGTGCCAGCAGCTTAGGTGGGCGGGGGGCTACGTACGGTGGCTACACCTTC.